This TCR beta chain appears in the sequencing data of a study of sequential checkpoint blockade in melanoma. For the study at large: Each arm's sequence ended with maintenance nivolumab.

The method was immunoSEQ multiplex PCR; TCRdb's version includes in-frame clones alone and lacks a portion of them. The table records 21,000 or so clones, approximately 81% of them present only once. Specified treatment: randomized to nivolumab then ipilimumab (arm A) or the reverse (arm B). From thawed PBMCs, live CD3+CD8+ cells negative for CD19 and CD56 were sorted. The germline gives CDR1 SEHNR, CDR2 FQNEAQ (reference sequence). This CDR3 is built from 15 residues. V was clipped by 3 bases and J by 2 bases, with 12 bases between them. This receptor was taken from a human donor with melanoma. The sequences come from CD8+ T cells sorted from blood (inferred from file names), collected from a patient given nivolumab and ipilimumab in sequence. J is TRBJ2-3 and V is TRBV7-9, with D unclear. The CDR3 protein is CASSFYSRNTDTQYF. The CDR3 DNA follows: TGTGCCAGCAGCTTTTATTCCAGAAACACAGATACGCAGTATTTT.